Listed here are 17 T cell receptor beta chains from one sample, sequenced in a study of glioma-infiltrating T cells after dendritic cell vaccination. TCRdb's copy holds only in-frame clones and misses some; the assay was immunoSEQ multiplex PCR. This table holds 75,000 to 100,000 clones, 79% found once. The sample was blood, taken before dendritic cell vaccination. The source of these receptors is a human donor with glioblastoma.

The chain has TRBV28 and TRBJ1-1, with TRBD1 identical over 9 bases. CDR3 size: 14 residues. Germline-derived CDR1 and CDR2 are MDHEN and SYDVKM. The junction had 3 bases not matched to a gene; V was cut back by 6 bases and J by 1 base. CDR3 bases: TGTGCCAGCAGCCTGACAGGGGGGAACACTGAAGCTTTCTTT. Translated: CASSLTGGNTEAFF.

J is TRBJ2-1 and V is TRBV19, with D possibly being TRBD2 (6 bases). This CDR3 contains 14 residues. Germline V gives CDR1 LNHDA, CDR2 SQIVND (reference sequence). V was cut by 9 bases and J by 5 bases, with 17 bases left in between. This CDR3 is CASETRGADNEQFF. The CDR3 region has the DNA TGTGCCAGCGAGACGCGGGGCGCGGACAATGAGCAGTTCTTC.

The table lists this clone with a count of one. The V call is TRBV9, the J call TRBJ2-1; D perhaps matches TRBD1 (7 bases). This CDR3 is built from 16 residues. With 0 bases removed from V and 5 bases from J, the gap between germline ends came to 15 bases. Looked up from germline, CDR1 is SGDLS and CDR2 is YYNGEE. CDR3 DNA: TGTGCCAGCAGCGTAGGGAGGGGGCCGTGGGACAATGAGCAGTTCTTC. This sequence encodes CASSVGRGPWDNEQFF.

V usage is TRBV30 and J usage is TRBJ1-2; D is unclear. The CDR3 is 13 amino acids. Deletions cut 7 bases from V and 7 bases from J, with 19 bases between. The V gene's germline CDR1 is GTSNPN and CDR2 SVGIG (reference sequence). DNA of the CDR3: TGTGCCTCACGCGGGGTACGAGGACGTGGCTACACCTTC. Translation: CASRGVRGRGYTF. Full variable domain (remainder filled in from reference TRBV30 and TRBJ1-2): SQTIHQWPATLVQPVGSPLSLECTVEGTSNPNLYWYRQAAGRGLQLLFYSVGIGQISSEVPQNLSASRPQDRQFILSSKKLLLSDSGFYLCASRGVRGRGYTFGSGTRLTVV.

CDR3 amino acids: CASRQGSSSGNTIYF. The DNA for the CDR3 is TGCGCCAGCAGACAGGGTTCAAGCTCTGGAAACACCATATATTTT. V gene TRBV5-1 combines with J gene TRBJ1-3; maybe TRBD1 (6 bases). Trimming removed 5 bases from V and 0 bases from J, with 12 bases in between. Germline V gene sequence: CDR1 SGHRS, CDR2 YFSETQ. This CDR3 is built from 15 residues.

The J gene is TRBJ2-3, the V gene TRBV9, with TRBD2 matching over 8 bases. Germline V gene data show CDR1 as SGDLS and CDR2 as YYNGEE. V trimming: 2 bases; J trimming: 3 bases; junction bases outside the gene matches: 5. There are 15 residues in the CDR3. The CDR3 DNA sequence: TGTGCCAGCAGCGTGGAGCGGGGGTGGACAGATACGCAGTATTTT. This translates into CASSVERGWTDTQYF.

V gene TRBV6-5 combines with J gene TRBJ2-5; TRBD2 aligns across 12 bases. Per germline, CDR1 MNHEY and CDR2 SVGAGI. Trimming took 6 bases from V and 2 from J; bases not matched to a gene: 4. The CDR3 loop spans 15 amino acids. Here the CDR3 DNA reads TGTGCCAGCAGGTGGACTAGCGGGATGCAAGAGACCCAGTACTTC. Its translation: CASRWTSGMQETQYF.

In its sample, this clone was seen once. The genes are TRBV14 and TRBJ2-6, with 9 bases fitting TRBD1. Germline V gives CDR1 SGHDN, CDR2 FVKESK. The CDR3 contains 18 residues. V lost 6 bases, J lost 3 bases, and 12 bases stayed unmatched. The CDR3 reads CASSDRDRVLSGANVLTF. The CDR3 region has the DNA TGTGCCAGCAGTGACCGGGACAGGGTTTTAAGTGGGGCCAACGTCCTGACTTTC.

The chain is built from TRBV5-1 and TRBJ2-7, with 13 bases lining up with TRBD2. This CDR3 region has 19 residues. Germline V gene sequence: CDR1 SGHRS, CDR2 YFSETQ. Trimming took 3 bases from V and 2 from J; bases not matched to a gene: 14. This chain's CDR3 is CASSSSPPGTSGATYEQYF. For the CDR3, the DNA is TGCGCCAGCAGCTCCTCACCCCCCGGGACTAGCGGGGCGACCTACGAGCAGTACTTC.

This sequence joins TRBV30 and TRBJ2-1, with 12 bases lining up with TRBD2. This CDR3 contains 15 residues. V shed 4 bases, J shed 9 bases, and the junction held 10 bases outside the gene matches. Germline V lookup: CDR1 GTSNPN, CDR2 SVGIG (reference sequence). The CDR3 loop reads CAWTSGLAGTGEQFF. For the CDR3, the DNA is TGTGCCTGGACCTCAGGACTAGCGGGGACGGGTGAGCAGTTCTTC.

The V and J genes are TRBV27 and TRBJ1-5; perhaps TRBD1 as D (6 bases). From germline, CDR1 is MNHEY and CDR2 SMNVEV (reference sequence). Trimming shortened V by 3 bases and J by 6 bases, and 12 bases separated the two germline ends. The CDR3 covers 14 residues. CDR3 sequence (DNA): TGTGCCAGCAGTTTCGCAGGGGCTGCTCAGCCCCAGCATTTT. Translating gives CASSFAGAAQPQHF.

The chain links TRBV2 to TRBJ2-7; 9 nucleotides align to TRBD2. The CDR3 totals 14 residues. Looked up from germline, CDR1 is SNHLY and CDR2 is FYNNEI. The V gene end was trimmed by 5 bases and the J gene end by 4 bases; junction bases not matched to a gene: 6. CDR3: CASSWLAGEYEQYF. CDR3 DNA sequence: TGTGCCAGCAGTTGGTTAGCGGGAGAATACGAGCAGTACTTC.

This clone was observed a handful of times. The chain uses TRBV2 and TRBJ1-5; TRBD1 matches 8 bases. The CDR3 length is 13 residues. Trimming took 8 bases from V and 6 from J; bases not matched to a gene: 6. Germline-derived CDR1 and CDR2 are SNHLY and FYNNEI. CDR3 sequence: CASGQGASQPQHF. The CDR3 region has the DNA TGTGCCAGCGGACAGGGTGCGAGTCAGCCCCAGCATTTT.

The V gene is TRBV19, the J gene TRBJ2-2; no reliable D call. Trimming left V 2 bases short and J 1 base short, with 5 bases between. CDR3 length: 14 amino acids. Looked up from germline, CDR1 is LNHDA and CDR2 is SQIVND (reference sequence). The CDR3 loop reads CASSIFQNTGELFF. The CDR3 nucleotides are TGTGCCAGTAGTATATTCCAGAACACCGGGGAGCTGTTTTTT.

V usage is TRBV7-2 and J usage is TRBJ2-7; D gene uncertain. The germline V gene has CDR1 SGHTA and CDR2 FQGNSA. The germline V and J ends were trimmed by 0 bases and 0 bases, with 6 bases remaining between them. The CDR3 sequence is 14 residues long. In DNA, the CDR3 is TGTGCCAGCAGCTTAGCGACTGTCTCCTACGAGCAGTACTTC. This sequence encodes CASSLATVSYEQYF.

The chain joins TRBV28 to TRBJ1-1, with D unclear. V was pared by 2 bases and J by 1 base, with 5 bases between. CDR3 length: 13 residues. Germline assignment: CDR1 MDHEN and CDR2 SYDVKM. As DNA, the CDR3 is TGTGCCAGCAGTTTAGGGCAGAACACTGAAGCTTTCTTT. It specifies CASSLGQNTEAFF.

The rearrangement uses TRBV10-3 and TRBJ2-1, with TRBD1 identical over 8 bases. The germline V gene encodes CDR1 ENHRY and CDR2 SYGVKD. The V segment lost 2 bases and the J segment 6 bases; nucleotides outside the gene matches: 15. This CDR3 has 18 amino acids. Written as DNA, the CDR3 is TGTGCCATCAGTGAGCCGATGTTCTCAGGGGGCGCGATCAATGAGCAGTTCTTC. Protein product: CAISEPMFSGGAINEQFF.